The clone carrying this T cell receptor (beta chain) was seen repeatedly, ten times or more. Its antigen is undetermined. Using RNA transcripts as the source, TCR beta CDR3 regions were amplified. HTBI primers were the set used in a first-round RT-PCR of the TCR CDR3. Via MiXCR, TCRdb re-called the multiplex PCR reads, giving one row per CDR3 protein. The sample lists under 300,000 distinct CDR3 sequences, approximately 13% occurring once. This sample is part of a study of T cells in Graves' hyperthyroidism and ophthalmopathy. Whole-study results and caveats: Most clonotypes expanded in the thyroid (above 0.001) were also present in blood. Ophthalmopathy was model-predicted a median approximately 6.4 months pre-onset.

The definition of stable Graves' hyperthyroidism was no ophthalmopathy progression within 18 months. The ends were cut back, 7 bases at V and 8 bases at J, with 26 bases in the middle. Germline V lookup: CDR1 SGHAT, CDR2 FQNNGV. The CDR3 is made up of 16 amino acids. V is TRBV11-2 and J is TRBJ1-2; D perhaps matches TRBD1 (6 bases). Sequencing was done on a sample of blood. The sequence derives from a woman between 40 and 55 years old with Graves' hyperthyroidism. The DNA of the CDR3 is TGTGCCAGCAACATTCTCGAGGGGGGTCATCGAGTGGGCTACACCTTC. It encodes CASNILEGGHRVGYTF.